This paragraph reports one T cell receptor (beta chain). Measured with immunoSEQ multiplex PCR; TCRdb has only the in-frame clones, and not every one. In the table there are 450,000 or so clones, 90% of which are singletons. Unmatched junction bases numbered 16, after V lost 4 bases and J lost 4 bases. This CDR3 region has 18 residues. CDR1 LNHDA and CDR2 SQIVND come from the germline V gene (reference sequence). Recruitment covered about 25 US areas and drew participants whose ages spanned roughly 18 to 100 years. Participant-given clinical history determined each cohort assignment. This sample was taken from a study of blood T cell repertoires in COVID-19. Looking at the study overall: PBMCs, B-cell-depleted T cells, or T cells were the source of the cDNA or gDNA that made up the material.

This sequence joins TRBV19 and TRBJ2-1, with 7 bases that match TRBD1. The TCR comes from a man younger than 35 who had recovered from COVID-19. Sample: PBMCs or T cells enriched from blood (not recorded which). The CDR3 bases are TGTGCCAGTAGTACTCGGACAGGTTTAACTAGACCGTACAATGAGCAGTTCTTC. Translated: CASSTRTGLTRPYNEQFF.